This entry lists 22 T cell receptor beta chains sequenced from one sample in a study of technical replicates of blood from a handful of donors. Sequencing used immunoSEQ multiplex PCR; TCRdb keeps in-frame clones, though not all of them. The sample consists of 75,000 to 100,000 clones, 75% to 95% of them appearing once. Sequenced material: T cells isolated from PBMCs. These receptor sequences come from a human donor in good health.

This chain uses TRBV12-5 with TRBJ2-7; 7 positions match TRBD1. The CDR3 is 13 residues long. The V gene end was trimmed by 6 bases and the J gene end by 0 bases; junction bases not matched to a gene: 2. Germline assignment: CDR1 LGHNT and CDR2 FRNRAP. In DNA, the CDR3 is TGTGCTAGTGGGACAGGGATCTCCTACGAGCAGTACTTC. Protein sequence: CASGTGISYEQYF. The full variable domain, rest sourced from reference TRBV12-5 and TRBJ2-7, is DARVTQTPRHKVTEMGQEVTMRCQPILGHNTVFWYRQTMMQGLELLAYFRNRAPLDDSGMPKDRFSAEMPDATLATLKIQPSEPRDSAVYFCASGTGISYEQYFGPGTRLTVT.

This chain uses TRBV5-5 with TRBJ2-2, with D possibly TRBD1 on 6 matching bases. Per the germline V gene, CDR1 is SGHKS and CDR2 is YYEKEE (reference sequence). Trimming shortened V by 4 bases and J by 5 bases, and 18 bases separated the two germline ends. The CDR3 totals 16 residues. The CDR3 coding sequence is TGTGCCAGCAGCCTGAAATCGGTCCAGGGGACCGGGGAGCTGTTTTTT. Its translation is CASSLKSVQGTGELFF.

The chain employs TRBV28 and TRBJ1-1; D unresolved. Trimming removed 3 bases from V and 3 bases from J, with 5 bases in between. The CDR3 extends over 12 amino acids. The germline gives CDR1 MDHEN, CDR2 SYDVKM. CDR3 protein: CASSLAYTEAFF. The CDR3, as DNA: TGTGCCAGCAGTTTGGCATACACTGAAGCTTTCTTT.

The chain combines TRBV4-1 with TRBJ2-7, with 10 nucleotides matching TRBD2. The CDR3 has 15 residues. The germline gives CDR1 MGHRA, CDR2 YSYEKL. The ends lost 1 base at V and 3 bases at J; junction bases unmatched: 3. CDR3 residues: CASSQGTSGDYEQYF. The CDR3 DNA follows: TGCGCCAGCAGCCAAGGGACTAGCGGAGACTACGAGCAGTACTTC.

The chain combines TRBV7-9 with TRBJ1-1; no definite D call. The V gene lost 10 bases and the J gene lost 11 bases, with 17 bases spanning the gap. The germline V gene encodes CDR1 SEHNR and CDR2 FQNEAQ (reference sequence). The CDR3 has 11 amino acids. The CDR3 region has the DNA TGTGCCACTATCCGGGGTGTTGATGCTTTCTTT. Translating it yields CATIRGVDAFF.

This clone was found once. This chain uses TRBV28 with TRBJ2-7, with D perhaps matching TRBD2 (5 bases). The V end was cut by 2 bases, the J end by 4 bases, with 6 bases between. The CDR3 is 12 residues long. Per the germline V gene, CDR1 is MDHEN and CDR2 is SYDVKM. In DNA form, the CDR3 reads TGTGCCAGCAGTTTAGGCGGGTACGAGCAGTACTTC. It encodes CASSLGGYEQYF.

The rearrangement uses TRBV2 and TRBJ1-1; TRBD1 aligns across 9 bases. V trimming: 3 bases; J trimming: 0 bases; junction bases outside the gene matches: 8. The length of the CDR3 is 17 residues. Germline CDR1 and CDR2: SNHLY and FYNNEI. CDR3 sequence (DNA): TGTGCCAGCAGTGACAGGGGACAGGGCGGGATGAACACTGAAGCTTTCTTT. Its protein is CASSDRGQGGMNTEAFF.

This clone was seen just once. The gene calls are TRBV29-1 and TRBJ2-6; tentative D call: TRBD2 (5 bases). CDR1 is SQVTM and CDR2 is ANQGSEA in the germline V gene. V was clipped by 4 bases and J by 4 bases, with 14 bases between them. The CDR3 sequence is 15 residues long. CDR3 region: CSVGGSYTGANVLTF. CDR3 bases: TGCAGCGTTGGAGGGAGCTATACCGGGGCCAACGTCCTGACTTTC.

The chain is built from TRBV4-1 and TRBJ2-4; 7 bases are shared with TRBD1. Germline CDR1 MGHRA, CDR2 YSYEKL. This CDR3 has 18 residues. V trimming: 1 base; J trimming: 2 bases; junction bases outside the gene matches: 11. CDR3: CASSQGGATGSTKNIQYF. The CDR3 bases are TGCGCCAGCAGCCAAGGAGGGGCGACAGGGTCAACCAAAAACATTCAGTACTTC.

The V call is TRBV5-1, the J call TRBJ2-1; D gene uncertain. This CDR3 contains 15 residues. Trimming cost V 0 bases and J 7 bases, with 14 bases left between them. Germline V gene sequence: CDR1 SGHRS, CDR2 YFSETQ. Here the CDR3 DNA reads TGCGCCAGCAGCTTGGCCTCGGTCAGGCTGAATGAGCAGTTCTTC. Protein: CASSLASVRLNEQFF. Combining the CDR3 with reference TRBV5-1 and TRBJ2-1 gives the whole variable domain KAGVTQTPRYLIKTRGQQVTLSCSPISGHRSVSWYQQTPGQGLQFLFEYFSETQRNKGNFPGRFSGRQFSNSRSEMNVSTLELGDSALYLCASSLASVRLNEQFFGPGTRLTVL.

This clone has at least ten counts. This chain uses TRBV9 with TRBJ2-7; 16 nucleotides agree with TRBD2. The CDR3 covers 19 residues. The V gene end was trimmed by 4 bases and the J gene end by 1 base; junction bases not matched to a gene: 11. CDR1 SGDLS and CDR2 YYNGEE come from the germline V gene. The CDR3 bases are TGTGCCAGCAGCCCTAGGTCGGGACTAGCGGGAGGGCCATCCTACGAGCAGTACTTC. Translated, it gives CASSPRSGLAGGPSYEQYF.

This clone was observed a handful of times. The chain uses TRBV19 and TRBJ1-5, with D uncertain. CDR1 LNHDA and CDR2 SQIVND come from the germline V gene (reference sequence). CDR3 length equals 14 residues. V lost 4 bases, J lost 10 bases, and 17 bases lay in between. The CDR3 loop is CASSTAVRISPQHF. The DNA of the CDR3 is TGTGCCAGTAGTACCGCTGTGAGGATTTCTCCCCAGCATTTT.

The V and J genes are TRBV19 and TRBJ1-5, with 8 bases aligning to TRBD1. CDR1 is LNHDA and CDR2 is SQIVND in the germline V gene (reference sequence). V was clipped by 5 bases and J by 7 bases; unmatched bases: 16. The CDR3 runs to 17 residues. The CDR3 spells CASSPNDRGVIRQPQHF. CDR3 DNA sequence: TGTGCCAGTAGTCCAAACGACAGGGGAGTAATTAGGCAGCCCCAGCATTTT.

V usage is TRBV6-5 and J usage is TRBJ2-5; possibly TRBD1 for D (6 bases). Looked up from germline, CDR1 is MNHEY and CDR2 is SVGAGI. The germline V and J ends were trimmed by 5 bases and 5 bases, with 12 bases remaining between them. CDR3 size: 13 residues. The CDR3 DNA follows: TGTGCCAGCAGTAAACAGGGCGACGAGACCCAGTACTTC. Encoded protein: CASSKQGDETQYF.

The V call is TRBV29-1, the J call TRBJ2-7; weak D call: TRBD1 (5 bases). CDR3 length equals 12 residues. CDR1 is SQVTM and CDR2 is ANQGSEA in the germline V gene. The V gene lost 1 base and the J gene lost 4 bases, with 8 bases spanning the gap. This chain's CDR3 is CSVEVSGYEQYF. In DNA form, the CDR3 reads TGCAGCGTTGAAGTTTCAGGGTACGAGCAGTACTTC.

V is TRBV5-8 and J is TRBJ1-2, with D possibly being TRBD1 (5 bases). V was shortened by 4 bases and J by 5 bases, with 12 bases between the two germline ends. Germline loops: CDR1 SGHTS, CDR2 YDEGEE. The CDR3 loop spans 13 amino acids. CDR3 region: CASSLDKRYGYTF. CDR3 sequence (DNA): TGTGCCAGCAGCCTGGACAAGCGATATGGCTACACCTTC.

This chain connects TRBV5-1 to TRBJ2-2, with 10 bases fitting TRBD2. Unmatched junction bases numbered 1, after V lost 5 bases and J lost 3 bases. The CDR3 is 14 amino acids. CDR1 and CDR2 (germline): SGHRS, YFSETQ. CDR3 DNA sequence: TGCGCCAGCAGTGGGACTAGCGACACCGGGGAGCTGTTTTTT. This sequence encodes CASSGTSDTGELFF.

About this clone: The same CDR3 also results from other DNA sequences found in this sample. The chain joins TRBV2 to TRBJ2-5; the match to TRBD2 covers 8 bases. CDR1 and CDR2 (germline): SNHLY, FYNNEI. The CDR3 loop spans 13 amino acids. V trimming: 4 bases; J trimming: 4 bases; junction bases outside the gene matches: 2. CDR3 residues: CASSGGGRETQYF. Written as DNA, the CDR3 is TGTGCCAGCAGTGGCGGGGGGAGAGAGACCCAGTACTTC.

The V and J genes are TRBV9 and TRBJ2-3; 10 bases line up with TRBD1. CDR3 size: 16 residues. CDR1 SGDLS and CDR2 YYNGEE come from the germline V gene. After removal of 3 bases from V and 2 bases from J, the junction contained 6 bases not matched to a gene. The CDR3 protein is CASSEGQGHYTDTQYF. The DNA for the CDR3 is TGTGCCAGCAGCGAGGGACAGGGGCATTACACAGATACGCAGTATTTT.

This sequence joins TRBV5-1 and TRBJ2-1, with TRBD2 identical over 8 bases. From germline, CDR1 is SGHRS and CDR2 YFSETQ. The CDR3 covers 15 residues. V was pared by 4 bases and J by 0 bases, with 3 bases of the junction left unmatched. The CDR3 region is CASSTGTSSYNEQFF. The CDR3 region has the DNA TGCGCCAGCAGCACCGGGACTAGCTCCTACAATGAGCAGTTCTTC.

About this clone: The sample has other DNA sequences that encode this CDR3 too. The CDR3 protein is CASSPSSGNTIYF. In DNA, the CDR3 is TGTGCCAGCAGCCCGTCCTCTGGAAACACCATATATTTT. J is TRBJ1-3 and V is TRBV7-3, with no clear D. The V gene lost 5 bases and the J gene lost 0 bases, with 5 bases spanning the gap. The CDR3 length is 13 residues. The germline V gene has CDR1 SGHTA and CDR2 FQGTGA.

The chain uses TRBV11-3 and TRBJ2-7; 11 bases are a match to TRBD1. The CDR3 sequence is 15 residues long. The V and J ends lost 5 bases and 3 bases, in that order; junction bases with no gene match: 6. From germline, CDR1 is SGHNT and CDR2 YENEEA. The CDR3 DNA reads as TGTGCCAGCAGCCTGGGGACAGGGGGGTTCTACGAGCAGTACTTC. Encoded protein: CASSLGTGGFYEQYF.